The clone carrying this TCR beta chain has at least ten counts. Its antigen is undetermined. Regions amplified from RNA transcripts were the TCR beta CDR3 regions. TCR CDR3 underwent first-round RT-PCR with the HTBI primer set. TCRdb itself ran the multiplex PCR reads through MiXCR, one entry per CDR3 protein. This table has about 350,000 distinct CDR3 sequences, roughly 14% appearing once. The entry originates in a study of T cells in Graves' hyperthyroidism and ophthalmopathy. General study points: Blood also held most thyroid clonotypes expanded beyond 0.001.

Stability of Graves' hyperthyroidism was defined as absent ophthalmopathy progression within 18 months. Diagnoses used clinical symptoms, serum thyroxine and TRAb, thyroid ultrasound and orbital computed tomography. This receptor was obtained from a woman younger than 45 with Graves' hyperthyroidism. Input material: blood.

CDR3 protein: CASSTPKQGQTTNEKLFF. CDR3 in DNA: TGTGCCAGCAGCACACCGAAACAGGGGCAGACAACTAATGAAAAACTGTTTTTT. The genes are TRBV7-8 and TRBJ1-4; 7 bases line up with TRBD1. The V and J ends lost 5 bases and 0 bases, in that order; junction bases with no gene match: 12. CDR3 size: 18 residues. Germline CDR1 and CDR2: SGHVS and FQNEAQ.